This passage covers 28 T cell receptor beta chains from one sample sequenced in a study of regulatory T cells in long-lasting Graves disease. HTBI primers from iRepertoire and Arm-PCR of CDR3 regions yielded the TCR beta libraries. MiXCR, applied by TCRdb to the multiplex PCR reads, yields one record per CDR3 protein. The data show some 370,000 distinct CDR3 sequences, about 11% seen once. Time point here: newly diagnosed GD, antithyroid drugs for less than 3 months. Extracted PBMC RNA gave rise to the TCR library. A further study also used this sample, focusing on T cells in Graves' hyperthyroidism and ophthalmopathy.

Material: peripheral blood mononuclear cells (PBMCs), obtained at new diagnosis, from a patient treated with antithyroid drugs. The receptors here all came from a woman younger than 30 with Graves disease.

This clonotype was seen many times. The V gene is TRBV9, the J gene TRBJ2-3; either TRBD1 or TRBD2 may fit D (5 bases each). CDR1 and CDR2 from the germline V gene are SGDLS and YYNGEE. V dropped 4 bases and J dropped 6 bases, with 15 bases sitting between them. The CDR3 runs 14 residues. Here the CDR3 reads CASSSPGGLDTQYF. Written as DNA, the CDR3 is TGTGCCAGCAGCTCTCCTGGGGGATTGGATACGCAGTATTTT.

The J gene is TRBJ2-1, the V gene TRBV29-1; D possibly corresponds to TRBD1 (5 bases). Trimming cost V 1 base and J 0 bases, with 10 bases left between them. The CDR3 length is 15 residues. In germline, CDR1 is SQVTM, CDR2 ANQGSEA. The CDR3 here is CSVEGRQSSYNEQFF. In nucleotides, the CDR3 is TGCAGCGTTGAAGGTCGACAGAGCTCCTACAATGAGCAGTTCTTC.

In its sample, this clonotype was seen many times. The V call is TRBV6-2 or TRBV6-3, the J call TRBJ2-1; tentative D call: TRBD2 (5 bases). The germline V gene encodes CDR1 MNHEY and CDR2 SVGEGT. CDR3 size: 13 residues. V was trimmed by 5 bases and J by 7 bases, leaving 12 bases between them. The CDR3 loop reads CASSTTGGNEQFF. For the CDR3, the DNA is TGTGCCAGCAGTACGACTGGCGGGAATGAGCAGTTCTTC.

This clonotype was found many times. The chain recombines TRBV19 with TRBJ1-1; D unresolved. There are 16 residues in the CDR3. The germline gives CDR1 LNHDA, CDR2 SQIVND (reference sequence). The V end was cut by 3 bases, the J end by 1 base, with 15 bases between. DNA of the CDR3: TGTGCCAGTAGTATCGGGCAGGCGATACCGAACACTGAAGCTTTCTTT. Translated, it gives CASSIGQAIPNTEAFF.

The rearrangement links TRBV20-1 to TRBJ2-3; 8 bases map to TRBD2. Germline-derived CDR1 and CDR2 are DFQATT and SNEGSKA (reference sequence). The V gene end was trimmed by 2 bases and the J gene end by 0 bases; junction bases not matched to a gene: 1. CDR3 size: 14 residues. For the CDR3, the DNA is TGCAGTGCTAGAAGCGGGGGTAGCACAGATACGCAGTATTTT. Encoded protein: CSARSGGSTDTQYF.

This clonotype was observed many times. This chain connects TRBV19 to TRBJ1-5; the D is unclear. Trimming took off 3 bases at V and 4 bases at J, with 13 bases between the two ends. The CDR3 is 15 residues long. CDR1 LNHDA and CDR2 SQIVND come from the germline V gene (reference sequence). The CDR3 here is CASSIRGFDNQPQHF. The CDR3 bases are TGTGCCAGTAGTATCCGGGGATTTGATAATCAGCCCCAGCATTTT. Filled out from reference TRBV19 and TRBJ1-5, the complete variable domain reads DGGITQSPKYLFRKEGQNVTLSCEQNLNHDAMYWYRQDPGQGLRLIYYSQIVNDFQKGDIAEGYSVSREKKESFPLTVTSAQKNPTAFYLCASSIRGFDNQPQHFGDGTRLSIL.

This clonotype showed up many times. The V gene is TRBV15, the J gene TRBJ1-2; D remains unclear. V lost 1 base and J 9 bases, leaving 18 bases between the germline ends. The germline gives CDR1 LNHNV, CDR2 YYDKDF (reference sequence). The CDR3 is 15 residues long. The CDR3 region is CATSRAEDGLGSYTF. The CDR3 nucleotides are TGTGCCACCAGCAGAGCCGAGGACGGCCTCGGGAGCTACACCTTC. Drawing the rest from reference TRBV15 and TRBJ1-2, the complete variable domain is DAMVIQNPRYQVTQFGKPVTLSCSQTLNHNVMYWYQQKSSQAPKLLFHYYDKDFNNEADTPDNFQSRRPNTSFCFLDIRSPGLGDTAMYLCATSRAEDGLGSYTFGSGTRLTVV.

In its sample, this clonotype was seen a few times. This may be a read error: a much more frequent sequence differs by one nucleotide. V usage is TRBV27 and J usage is TRBJ2-3; 13 nucleotides line up with TRBD2. CDR3 length: 16 amino acids. J was trimmed by 6 bases and V by 4 bases; bases with no gene match: 7. Germline V gene sequence: CDR1 MNHEY, CDR2 SMNVEV (reference sequence). The CDR3 region is CASSSRLAGGDDTQYF. CDR3 nucleotide sequence: TGTGCCAGCAGTTCTAGACTAGCGGGAGGCGACGATACGCAGTATTTT.

Ten or more counts support this clonotype. This chain links TRBV6-5 with TRBJ2-7, with 9 bases lining up with TRBD2. The CDR3 spans 15 residues. From germline, CDR1 is MNHEY and CDR2 SVGAGI. The V gene end was trimmed by 0 bases and the J gene end by 4 bases; junction bases not matched to a gene: 4. CDR3 DNA sequence: TGTGCCAGCAGTTACTCTAGCGGGAGTACATACGAGCAGTACTTC. It encodes CASSYSSGSTYEQYF.

The genes are TRBV6-1 and TRBJ1-5; D not resolved. This CDR3 contains 14 residues. Per the germline V gene, CDR1 is MNHNS and CDR2 is SASEGT. Trimming stripped 5 bases from V and 0 bases from J, with 8 bases between. CDR3: CASSTVISNQPQHF. DNA of the CDR3: TGTGCCAGCAGTACAGTCATTAGCAATCAGCCCCAGCATTTT.

This clonotype was picked up many times. V usage is TRBV20-1 and J usage is TRBJ1-5, with 8 nucleotides matching TRBD1. The V segment lost 1 base and the J segment 5 bases; nucleotides outside the gene matches: 25. Germline lookup yields CDR1 DFQATT and CDR2 SNEGSKA (reference sequence). The CDR3 runs to 21 residues. DNA of the CDR3: TGCAGTGCTAGAGGTAGTAGCAGGGGGCGCGTATCAAGGCCTCTTTATCAGCCCCAGCATTTT. Protein product: CSARGSSRGRVSRPLYQPQHF.

The gene calls are TRBV10-1 and TRBJ2-1; unclear D gene. This CDR3 contains 12 residues. V was shortened by 2 bases and J by 6 bases, with 5 bases between the two germline ends. Per the germline V gene, CDR1 is WNHNN and CDR2 is SYGVQD (reference sequence). The CDR3 coding sequence is TGCGCCAGCAGTGAGAGATTCAATGAGCAGTTCTTC. Protein sequence: CASSERFNEQFF.

The V call is TRBV13, the J call TRBJ2-2; 8 positions agree with TRBD2. CDR1 is PRHDT and CDR2 is FYEKMQ in the germline V gene (reference sequence). With V trimmed by 5 bases and J by 1 base, 6 bases remained unmatched. CDR3 length equals 16 residues. CDR3 amino acids: CASSRRGGLNTGELFF. The CDR3 DNA sequence: TGTGCCAGCAGCCGTCGGGGGGGATTGAACACCGGGGAGCTGTTTTTT.

This clonotype was seen a handful of times. The chain couples TRBV15 to TRBJ1-2; tentatively, D is TRBD1 (6 bases). V lost 8 bases and J 2 bases, leaving 12 bases between the germline ends. This CDR3 region has 13 residues. CDR1 LNHNV and CDR2 YYDKDF come from the germline V gene (reference sequence). The CDR3 region is CATYGQPNYGYTF. In DNA form, the CDR3 reads TGTGCCACCTATGGACAGCCGAACTATGGCTACACCTTC.

The J gene is TRBJ2-3, the V gene TRBV5-1; possible D gene TRBD2, 6 bases. The CDR3 loop spans 15 amino acids. Trimming removed 6 bases from V and 6 bases from J, with 20 bases in between. CDR1 is SGHRS, CDR2 YFSETQ, per germline. The CDR3 region has the DNA TGCGCCAGCAAGATGGCGGGACCTTCTTTCGATACGCAGTATTTT. This gives the protein CASKMAGPSFDTQYF.

This clonotype has at least ten counts. The chain uses TRBV7-2 and TRBJ2-1; 12 nucleotides align to TRBD2. The CDR3 consists of 18 residues. Germline V gene data show CDR1 as SGHTA and CDR2 as FQGNSA. Trimming cost V 5 bases and J 3 bases; bases outside gene matches: 11. This CDR3 is CASSPPPGLAGNYNEQFF. CDR3 sequence (DNA): TGTGCCAGCAGCCCTCCGCCCGGACTAGCGGGGAACTACAATGAGCAGTTCTTC.

As regards this clonotype: Since the CDR3 does not end with the conserved phenylalanine or tryptophan, this likely comes from a read error. The V gene is TRBV20-1, the J gene TRBJ1-1; the D gene is possibly TRBD1 (6 bases). The CDR3 runs 11 residues. Germline lookup yields CDR1 DFQATT and CDR2 SNEGSKA (reference sequence). Trimming pared 2 bases from V and 8 bases from J, leaving 9 bases between. The CDR3 DNA reads TGCAGTGCTAGACGCGACAGGGAAGCTTTCTCT. It codes for CSARRDREAFS.

This clonotype was counted between two and nine times. Here the CDR3 reads CASSVGDYQETQYF. Written as DNA, the CDR3 is TGTGCCAGCAGCGTAGGGGACTACCAAGAGACCCAGTACTTC. The chain couples TRBV9 to TRBJ2-5; maybe TRBD2 (6 bases). The germline V and J ends were trimmed by 0 bases and 0 bases, with 6 bases remaining between them. CDR3 length: 14 amino acids. The germline V gene encodes CDR1 SGDLS and CDR2 YYNGEE.

The sample holds one count of this clonotype. This likely came from a read error, as a far larger clone is one base away. Written as DNA, the CDR3 is TGTGCCAGCAGTTTCTCCCCTAAGGGGGCATTTGATCAGCCCCAGTATTTT. Translating it yields CASSFSPKGAFDQPQYF. The genes are TRBV6-1 and TRBJ1-5; 7 bases fit TRBD1. The end of the DNA aligns better with TRBJ2-3, so the J call may be wrong. The germline V gene has CDR1 MNHNS and CDR2 SASEGT. The CDR3 runs 17 residues.

This clonotype was detected ten times or more. V gene TRBV20-1 combines with J gene TRBJ1-5; a possible D gene is TRBD1 (6 bases). CDR1 is DFQATT and CDR2 is SNEGSKA in the germline V gene (reference sequence). Trimming shortened V by 1 base and J by 7 bases, and 17 bases separated the two germline ends. The CDR3 has 15 amino acids. CDR3: CSARGYRVLGQPQHF. The CDR3 bases are TGCAGTGCTAGAGGGTACAGGGTTTTAGGACAGCCCCAGCATTTT.

This clonotype was recorded many times. V gene TRBV12-3 or TRBV12-4 combines with J gene TRBJ1-2; D is undetermined. The CDR3 covers 11 residues. V lost 7 bases, J lost 4 bases, and 7 bases lay in between. The CDR3 loop is CASTVGYGYTF. CDR3 bases: TGTGCCAGCACGGTGGGCTATGGCTACACCTTC.

J is TRBJ1-1 and V is TRBV10-1, with D unresolved. The CDR3 extends over 14 amino acids. The germline gives CDR1 WNHNN, CDR2 SYGVQD (reference sequence). With 3 bases removed from V and 8 bases from J, the gap between germline ends came to 16 bases. The CDR3 reads CASSDDPSKQEAFF. The DNA for the CDR3 is TGCGCCAGCAGTGATGACCCCTCAAAGCAAGAAGCTTTCTTT.

This clonotype was picked up many times. The chain has TRBV28 and TRBJ1-1; weak D call: TRBD1 (5 bases). The CDR3 length is 18 residues. V lost 3 bases and J lost 3, with 23 bases in between. CDR1 MDHEN and CDR2 SYDVKM come from the germline V gene. CDR3 nucleotide sequence: TGTGCCAGCAGTTTCAGGGTCCTTTCCTCGCCCAGGGACACTGAAGCTTTCTTT. Translation: CASSFRVLSSPRDTEAFF. Looking up the rest from reference TRBV28 and TRBJ1-1 gives the full variable domain: DVKVTQSSRYLVKRTGEKVFLECVQDMDHENMFWYRQDPGLGLRLIYFSYDVKMKEKGDIPEGYSVSREKKERFSLILESASTNQTSMYLCASSFRVLSSPRDTEAFFGQGTRLTVV.

This chain uses TRBV20-1 with TRBJ2-1; TRBD2 matches at 16 bases. CDR3 length: 19 residues. V lost 3 bases and J lost 0; bases outside the gene matches: 8. The germline V gene has CDR1 DFQATT and CDR2 SNEGSKA (reference sequence). The CDR3 sequence: CSARPGTSGGASSYNEQFF. The DNA for the CDR3 is TGCAGTGCTAGGCCTGGGACTAGCGGGGGGGCGAGCTCCTACAATGAGCAGTTCTTC.

This clonotype showed up many times. This rearrangement joins TRBV30 to TRBJ1-1; D remains unclear. V gave up 2 bases and J gave up 4 bases, with 11 bases separating them. CDR3 length: 13 amino acids. Germline assignment: CDR1 GTSNPN and CDR2 SVGIG (reference sequence). The CDR3 DNA follows: TGTGCCTGGAGTCTGGCCCGGGGCACTGAAGCTTTCTTT. Its translation: CAWSLARGTEAFF. The full variable domain, in which reference TRBV30 and TRBJ1-1 provide the parts outside the CDR3, is SQTIHQWPATLVQPVGSPLSLECTVEGTSNPNLYWYRQAAGRGLQLLFYSVGIGQISSEVPQNLSASRPQDRQFILSSKKLLLSDSGFYLCAWSLARGTEAFFGQGTRLTVV.

This clonotype came up many times. The gene calls are TRBV12-3 or TRBV12-4 and TRBJ1-1; 7 bases line up with TRBD1. Germline trimming cut 6 bases from V and 4 bases from J; bases unmatched to any gene: 14. The CDR3 spans 16 residues. CDR3 nucleotides: TGTGCCAGCAGCCACTCCAGGGGAGGGGGCCGCACTGAAGCTTTCTTT. Its protein product is CASSHSRGGGRTEAFF.

This clonotype has at least ten counts. This rearrangement joins TRBV5-1 to TRBJ2-3, with 12 bases fitting TRBD2. Trimming removed 4 bases from V and 5 bases from J; junction bases left unmatched: 5. Germline assignment: CDR1 SGHRS and CDR2 YFSETQ. CDR3 length equals 15 residues. Here the CDR3 reads CASSRSGLAGDTQYF. The CDR3 DNA sequence: TGCGCCAGCAGCCGATCGGGACTAGCGGGAGATACGCAGTATTTT.

The V and J genes are TRBV7-9 and TRBJ2-7; unclear D gene. The CDR3 is 12 residues long. CDR1 and CDR2 (germline): SEHNR, FQNEAQ (reference sequence). Trimming shortened V by 1 base and J by 5 bases, and 6 bases separated the two germline ends. This chain's CDR3 is CASSLVIHEQYF. The CDR3 DNA follows: TGTGCCAGCAGCTTAGTGATCCACGAGCAGTACTTC.